This T cell receptor beta chain emerged from a study of blood T cell repertoires in COVID-19. At the level of the study: The study drew acute and convalescent COVID-19 samples from the United States, Italy and Spain. T cells, B-cell-depleted T cells, or PBMCs supplied cDNA or gDNA.

This CDR3 spans 13 amino acids. In germline, CDR1 is MNHEY, CDR2 SVGAGI. V was trimmed by 6 bases and J by 4 bases, leaving 10 bases between them. Authors' data handling: Estimated nucleated cell counts came from reference gene primer amplification. Clones were sequenced by immunoSEQ multiplex PCR, and TCRdb holds only the in-frame ones, with some missing. The DNA gave D and trimming, while V, J and clone size come from that table. This table holds 150,000 to 170,000 clones, under 85% found once. The genes are TRBV6-5 and TRBJ1-3; D remains ambiguous. The sequencing sample was made of peripheral blood. This clonotype was sampled from a woman older than 75 with acute or convalescent COVID-19. This CDR3 is CASRDPGGNTIYF. The DNA of the CDR3 is TGTGCCAGCAGGGATCCAGGAGGAAACACCATATATTTT.